One sample yielded the 26 T cell receptor beta chains listed below, sequenced in a study of radiation and T cells in renal cell carcinoma. Documented time point: baseline pretreatment blood. Treatment specified: 15 Gy SBRT to primary tumor, nephrectomy 4 weeks later. Generated by immunoSEQ multiplex PCR, the TCRdb table keeps only in-frame clones and is missing some. The sample yields around 94,000 clones, 65% to 90% seen once. The starting material was blood, obtained from a patient whose treatment included radiotherapy and nephrectomy. The origin of the receptors is a man over 45 with renal cell carcinoma.

This clone showed up just once. The chain is built from TRBV4-1 and TRBJ1-6, with D uncertain. The CDR3 consists of 17 residues. Germline CDR1 reads MGHRA; CDR2 reads YSYEKL. V was shortened by 4 bases and J by 0 bases, with 13 bases between the two germline ends. The CDR3 bases are TGCGCCAGCAGCCCCCCCGATGAGGGCTCCTATAATTCACCCCTCCACTTT. Translation: CASSPPDEGSYNSPLHF.

The chain joins TRBV18 to TRBJ1-1; 8 nucleotides agree with TRBD1. The CDR3 is 16 amino acids. Germline V gene lookup returns CDR1 KGHSH and CDR2 LQKENI. J was trimmed by 3 bases and V by 3 bases; bases with no gene match: 9. The CDR3 sequence is CASSPILGQGHTEAFF. DNA for the CDR3: TGTGCCAGCTCACCGATTTTAGGACAGGGACACACTGAAGCTTTCTTT.

This chain connects TRBV5-1 to TRBJ2-5; TRBD2 aligns across 14 bases. Germline CDR1 and CDR2: SGHRS and YFSETQ. The V segment lost 4 bases and the J segment 4 bases; nucleotides outside the gene matches: 6. The CDR3 extends over 16 amino acids. CDR3 sequence (DNA): TGCGCCAGCAGCCGACTAGCGGGGGGGCCGGGAGAGACCCAGTACTTC. Translated, it gives CASSRLAGGPGETQYF.

The V gene is TRBV19, the J gene TRBJ2-1; 11 nucleotides match TRBD2. Germline V gives CDR1 LNHDA, CDR2 SQIVND (reference sequence). The ends lost 4 bases at V and 9 bases at J; junction bases unmatched: 8. The CDR3 extends over 15 amino acids. The DNA of the CDR3 is TGTGCCAGTAGTAATAGCGGGGGGGTCATCGGTGAGCAGTTCTTC. Translating gives CASSNSGGVIGEQFF.

This clone appeared once. The rearrangement uses TRBV6-1 and TRBJ2-7; 7 bases align to TRBD2. CDR1 and CDR2 (germline): MNHNS, SASEGT. The CDR3 contains 17 residues. J was trimmed by 3 bases and V by 2 bases; bases with no gene match: 13. The CDR3 sequence: CASSEMGLGREHYEQYF. CDR3 DNA: TGTGCCAGCAGTGAAATGGGCCTGGGGAGGGAACACTACGAGCAGTACTTC.

The rearrangement uses TRBV9 and TRBJ1-6, with D perhaps TRBD1 (6 bases). V lost 4 bases to trimming and J lost 7 bases, with 15 bases between them. Germline CDR1 is SGDLS and CDR2 is YYNGEE. The CDR3 is 15 amino acids. The CDR3 sequence: CASSRPGVGNSPLHF. The CDR3 DNA reads as TGTGCCAGCAGCCGCCCAGGGGTCGGAAATTCACCCCTCCACTTT.

The chain links TRBV30 to TRBJ1-6; unclear D gene. Germline CDR1 is GTSNPN and CDR2 is SVGIG (reference sequence). Trimming shortened V by 4 bases and J by 5 bases, and 9 bases separated the two germline ends. This CDR3 region has 13 residues. The CDR3 reads CAWTETNNSPLHF. CDR3 DNA sequence: TGTGCCTGGACAGAGACAAATAATTCACCCCTCCACTTT.

The chain has TRBV5-4 and TRBJ2-1, with D possibly matching TRBD1 (5 bases). The CDR3 is 13 amino acids. V was clipped by 5 bases and J by 9 bases, with 15 bases between them. Germline lookup yields CDR1 SGHNT and CDR2 YYREEE (reference sequence). The CDR3 region is CASRLPGKTEQFF. The CDR3 DNA follows: TGTGCCAGCAGGTTGCCAGGGAAGACTGAGCAGTTCTTC.

The chain recombines TRBV5-1 with TRBJ2-3; no reliable D call. The CDR3 has 15 amino acids. The V gene's germline CDR1 is SGHRS and CDR2 YFSETQ. V was pared by 1 base and J by 6 bases, with 15 bases between. The CDR3 DNA sequence: TGCGCCAGCAGCTTGTTAGCAGTGGTTCGTGATACGCAGTATTTT. It yields the protein CASSLLAVVRDTQYF.

The CDR3, as DNA: TGTGCCAGCAGTGCGACCGGGGGCCGCACAGATACGCAGTATTTT. Amino acids: CASSATGGRTDTQYF. This chain joins TRBV6-1 and TRBJ2-3, with D perhaps matching TRBD1 or TRBD2 (6 bases each). Looked up from germline, CDR1 is MNHNS and CDR2 is SASEGT. Trimming took off 4 bases at V and 1 base at J, with 12 bases between the two ends. The CDR3 length is 15 residues.

This chain links TRBV4-2 with TRBJ2-4; 7 positions agree with TRBD1. Trimming at V came to 4 bases and at J to 7 bases, leaving 10 bases not matched to a gene. The CDR3 covers 15 residues. From germline, CDR1 is LGHNA and CDR2 YNFKEQ. The DNA for the CDR3 is TGTGCCAGCAGCCCGTTAGGGGGCGAGTGGAACATTCAGTACTTC. Translating it yields CASSPLGGEWNIQYF.

As regards this clone: At one boundary the junction diverges from the germline segment, which might be a read error. The chain carries TRBV9 and TRBJ1-2; D is possibly TRBD1 (6 bases). The V gene's germline CDR1 is SGDLS and CDR2 YYNGEE. CDR3 size: 15 residues. This CDR3 reads CASSVDGTLGPIFFF. CDR3 DNA: TGTGCCAGCAGCGTAGATGGGACATTAGGTCCCATCTTTTTCTTC. Supplemented by reference TRBV9 and TRBJ1-2, the full variable domain reads DSGVTQTPKHLITATGQRVTLRCSPRSGDLSVYWYQQSLDQGLQFLIQYYNGEERAKGNILERFSAQQFPDLHSELNLSSLELGDSALYFCASSVDGTLGPIFFFGSGTRLTVV.

The V and J genes are TRBV7-2 and TRBJ2-7, with TRBD2 matching over 12 bases. With V trimmed by 4 bases and J by 4 bases, 5 bases remained unmatched. CDR1 SGHTA and CDR2 FQGNSA come from the germline V gene. This CDR3 is built from 15 residues. CDR3 DNA sequence: TGTGCCAGCAGCTCTTCTAGCGGGGGGGCTTACGAGCAGTACTTC. Amino acid sequence: CASSSSSGGAYEQYF.

The chain couples TRBV19 to TRBJ1-1, with 7 nucleotides matching TRBD1. The germline V gene has CDR1 LNHDA and CDR2 SQIVND (reference sequence). V lost 7 bases to trimming and J lost 0 bases; unmatched junction nucleotides: 5. The CDR3 has 14 amino acids. The CDR3 DNA reads as TGTGCCAGTAATCGACAGGGAATGAACACTGAAGCTTTCTTT. It encodes CASNRQGMNTEAFF.

This clone was counted once. Other nucleotide sequences in the sample specify the same CDR3. J is TRBJ2-3 and V is TRBV9; the D is unclear. Between the trimmed V and J ends, which lost 0 bases and 1 base, there was a span of 3 bases. The CDR3 contains 13 residues. Germline V gene data show CDR1 as SGDLS and CDR2 as YYNGEE. As DNA, the CDR3 is TGTGCCAGCAGCGTAGGGCGCACAGATACGCAGTATTTT. Amino acids: CASSVGRTDTQYF.

The chain links TRBV19 to TRBJ1-5; D unresolved. Germline V lookup: CDR1 LNHDA, CDR2 SQIVND (reference sequence). The CDR3 has 15 amino acids. Trimming stripped 1 base from V and 0 bases from J, with 7 bases between. The CDR3 here is CASSIGWDSNQPQHF. As DNA, the CDR3 is TGTGCCAGTAGTATAGGCTGGGATAGCAATCAGCCCCAGCATTTT.

The rearrangement joins TRBV30 to TRBJ2-3; the D gene is possibly TRBD2 (5 bases). Per the germline V gene, CDR1 is GTSNPN and CDR2 is SVGIG (reference sequence). Trimming removed 2 bases at V and 4 bases at J, with 10 bases between. The CDR3 runs to 13 residues. The CDR3 region is CAWSQAGPDTQYF. The CDR3 DNA reads TGTGCCTGGAGTCAGGCGGGCCCAGATACGCAGTATTTT.

V is TRBV7-3 and J is TRBJ2-1; D may be TRBD1 (6 bases). This CDR3 is 15 amino acids long. Germline CDR1 is SGHTA and CDR2 is FQGTGA. Trimming removed 0 bases at V and 9 bases at J, with 15 bases between. The CDR3 DNA is TGTGCCAGCAGCTTAACTCCCCGGCTAGGGGGTGAGCAGTTCTTC. This codes for CASSLTPRLGGEQFF.

The rearrangement links TRBV5-1 to TRBJ2-3, with D tentatively TRBD1 (6 bases). The CDR3 sequence is 15 residues long. V lost 4 bases to trimming and J lost 3 bases, with 15 bases between them. CDR1 is SGHRS and CDR2 is YFSETQ in the germline V gene. The CDR3, as DNA: TGCGCCAGCAGCGCAGGGACACGTGGAACAGATACGCAGTATTTT. Amino acid sequence: CASSAGTRGTDTQYF.

This chain uses TRBV6-5 with TRBJ1-4, with TRBD1 as a possible D gene (5 bases). CDR3 length: 15 residues. The germline V gene encodes CDR1 MNHEY and CDR2 SVGAGI. V was shortened by 5 bases and J by 0 bases, with 10 bases between the two germline ends. The CDR3 DNA follows: TGTGCCAGCAGTCCCCCGACAGCAACTAATGAAAAACTGTTTTTT. It is translated as CASSPPTATNEKLFF.

The chain is built from TRBV7-2 and TRBJ2-1; a possible D gene is TRBD1 (7 bases). This CDR3 is built from 16 residues. Trimming removed 1 base at V and 9 bases at J, with 19 bases between. Germline CDR1 SGHTA, CDR2 FQGNSA. The CDR3 DNA follows: TGTGCCAGCAGCTTAGACTATGGTGCAGGGGGGCTTGAGCAGTTCTTC. This translates into CASSLDYGAGGLEQFF.

The CDR3 DNA reads TGTGCCAGCAGCTTCGGAGGGGGGACCGGGGAGCTGTTTTTT. As protein: CASSFGGGTGELFF. This rearrangement joins TRBV7-2 to TRBJ2-2, with D perhaps being TRBD1 or TRBD2 (6 bases each). The CDR3 length is 14 residues. V was clipped by 3 bases and J by 5 bases, with 10 bases between them. Germline V gene data show CDR1 as SGHTA and CDR2 as FQGNSA.

The gene calls are TRBV19 and TRBJ1-5; TRBD1 matches 9 bases. Trimming took 6 bases from V and 9 from J; bases not matched to a gene: 9. The CDR3 runs 14 residues. The germline CDR1 and CDR2 sequences are LNHDA and SQIVND (reference sequence). CDR3 sequence (DNA): TGTGCCAGTAGCGGGGGACAGGGCCCAGGGCCCCAGCATTTT. Its protein product is CASSGGQGPGPQHF.

The chain uses TRBV5-4 and TRBJ2-5, with a tentative D call TRBD1 (5 bases). The CDR3 loop spans 15 amino acids. Germline CDR1 and CDR2: SGHNT and YYREEE (reference sequence). V was cut by 2 bases and J by 1 base, with 12 bases left in between. DNA of the CDR3: TGTGCCAGCAGCTTTAGGTTCAGGGTCCAAGAGACCCAGTACTTC. Its protein product is CASSFRFRVQETQYF.

The gene calls are TRBV10-3 and TRBJ2-1; 16 bases line up with TRBD2. CDR1 ENHRY and CDR2 SYGVKD come from the germline V gene. The CDR3 consists of 18 residues. J was trimmed by 0 bases and V by 10 bases; bases with no gene match: 9. CDR3 sequence: CATMGLAGGPSSYNEQFF. DNA of the CDR3: TGTGCCACTATGGGACTAGCGGGAGGGCCAAGCTCCTACAATGAGCAGTTCTTC.

This clone came up a few times. The rearrangement links TRBV7-6 to TRBJ2-3; D gene uncertain. Between the trimmed V and J ends, which lost 0 bases and 4 bases, there was a span of 5 bases. Germline lookup yields CDR1 SGHVS and CDR2 FNYEAQ. CDR3 length: 13 amino acids. The CDR3, as DNA: TGTGCCAGCAGCTTAGCGGTAGCAGATACGCAGTATTTT. This encodes CASSLAVADTQYF. Together with reference TRBV7-6 and TRBJ2-3, the CDR3 gives the full variable domain: GAGVSQSPRYKVTKRGQDVALRCDPISGHVSLYWYRQALGQGPEFLTYFNYEAQQDKSGLPNDRFSAERPEGSISTLTIQRTEQRDSAMYRCASSLAVADTQYFGPGTRLTVL.